Below, 18 T cell receptor beta chains from the same sample are listed, as sequenced in a study of T cell responses to AZD1222 COVID-19 vaccine. Sequencing was performed with immunoSEQ multiplex PCR; in TCRdb, only in-frame clones are kept and a portion is missing. The table lists approximately 43,000 clones, roughly 88% of them singletons. The sequencing used peripheral blood, collected 28 days after the second AZD1222 dose. Every receptor here comes from an adult who received the AZD1222 COVID-19 vaccine.

The chain has TRBV9 and TRBJ1-1; 8 bases fit TRBD1. Germline loops: CDR1 SGDLS, CDR2 YYNGEE. Trimming took 3 bases from V and 1 from J; bases not matched to a gene: 5. The CDR3 covers 15 residues. The chain's CDR3 is CASSGGGTGNTEAFF. CDR3 DNA: TGTGCCAGCAGCGGGGGCGGGACAGGGAACACTGAAGCTTTCTTT.

This rearrangement joins TRBV6-2 or TRBV6-3 to TRBJ1-2, with TRBD1 identical over 8 bases. The germline V gene has CDR1 MNHEY and CDR2 SVGEGT. Trimming at V came to 6 bases and at J to 6 bases, leaving 9 bases not matched to a gene. The CDR3 sequence is 14 residues long. This CDR3 is CASSDRQGRHGYTF. The CDR3 bases are TGTGCCAGCAGCGATCGACAGGGGAGGCATGGCTACACCTTC.

A single count supports this clone. The J gene is TRBJ2-5, the V gene TRBV5-8; 8 bases align to TRBD2. V was clipped by 4 bases and J by 9 bases; unmatched bases: 14. Germline assignment: CDR1 SGHTS and CDR2 YDEGEE. The CDR3 spans 15 residues. The CDR3, as DNA: TGTGCCAGCAGCCCCCGGGGAGCGGGGGCGGTGGCCCAGTACTTC. Protein product: CASSPRGAGAVAQYF.

J is TRBJ2-3 and V is TRBV11-3; the D gene is possibly TRBD2 (6 bases). V lost 4 bases, J lost 4 bases, and 15 bases lay in between. The CDR3 consists of 15 residues. The germline V gene has CDR1 SGHNT and CDR2 YENEEA. This CDR3 reads CASSSGGASADTQYF. CDR3 nucleotides: TGTGCCAGCAGCTCCGGTGGGGCTAGCGCAGATACGCAGTATTTT.

V and J are TRBV7-9 and TRBJ2-1; D may correspond to TRBD1 or TRBD2 (5 bases each). Trimming pared 5 bases from V and 7 bases from J, leaving 18 bases between. The CDR3 extends over 15 amino acids. Germline loops: CDR1 SEHNR, CDR2 FQNEAQ (reference sequence). The CDR3 region has the DNA TGTGCCAGCAGCCCTCCCGGGACGGGTGGAAATGAGCAGTTCTTC. It translates to CASSPPGTGGNEQFF.

This chain uses TRBV5-1 with TRBJ2-7; D possibly corresponds to TRBD2 (5 bases). Trimming pared 0 bases from V and 2 bases from J, leaving 12 bases between. The CDR3 spans 15 residues. CDR1 is SGHRS, CDR2 YFSETQ, per germline. The CDR3 region is CASSLGAGETYEQYF. CDR3 nucleotide sequence: TGCGCCAGCAGCTTGGGTGCCGGGGAAACCTACGAGCAGTACTTC.

The J gene is TRBJ1-2, the V gene TRBV3-1 (or the pseudogene TRBV3-2); TRBD1 matches 8 bases. The CDR3 runs 14 residues. The germline gives CDR1 LGHDT, CDR2 YNNKEL (reference sequence). V lost 4 bases to trimming and J lost 6 bases; unmatched junction nucleotides: 7. The CDR3 here is CASSPHRGMDGYTF. The CDR3 DNA is TGTGCCAGCAGCCCCCACAGGGGGATGGATGGCTACACCTTC.

The CDR3 sequence: CASSIYGVTIQPQHF. The CDR3 DNA reads as TGTGCCAGTAGTATATACGGGGTTACTATTCAGCCCCAGCATTTT. The chain recombines TRBV19 with TRBJ1-5; D not resolved. The CDR3 is 15 amino acids. Germline V gene data show CDR1 as LNHDA and CDR2 as SQIVND (reference sequence). V was shortened by 2 bases and J by 6 bases, with 14 bases between the two germline ends.

The chain links TRBV29-1 to TRBJ1-2, with D unresolved. Germline assignment: CDR1 SQVTM and CDR2 ANQGSEA. V dropped 7 bases and J dropped 1 base, with 7 bases sitting between them. The CDR3 runs 11 residues. The CDR3 reads CSASYNYGYTF. CDR3 nucleotide sequence: TGCAGCGCCTCATATAACTATGGCTACACCTTC.

V is TRBV12-3 or TRBV12-4 and J is TRBJ2-7; no clear D. The V gene lost 7 bases and the J gene lost 7 bases, with 14 bases spanning the gap. The CDR3 has 12 residues. CDR3 amino acids: CASTLGVSEQYF. For the CDR3, the DNA is TGTGCCAGCACCCTAGGAGTCTCGGAGCAGTACTTC.

This clone was seen a handful of times. The chain employs TRBV7-9 and TRBJ1-2, with 9 bases that match TRBD1. The CDR3 spans 13 residues. Looked up from germline, CDR1 is SEHNR and CDR2 is FQNEAQ (reference sequence). J was trimmed by 6 bases and V by 7 bases; bases with no gene match: 6. This CDR3 reads CASTTGQGNGYTF. For the CDR3, the DNA is TGTGCCAGCACCACGGGACAGGGCAATGGCTACACCTTC. The variable domain in full, with the rest retrieved from reference TRBV7-9 and TRBJ1-2, is DTGVSQNPRHKITKRGQNVTFRCDPISEHNRLYWYRQTLGQGPEFLTYFQNEAQLEKSRLLSDRFSAERPKGSFSTLEIQRTEQGDSAMYLCASTTGQGNGYTFGSGTRLTVV.

V gene TRBV30 combines with J gene TRBJ1-6, with TRBD1 matching over 7 bases. The CDR3 is 15 amino acids. V shed 1 base and J 10 bases; nucleotides not matched to a gene: 10. CDR1 is GTSNPN, CDR2 SVGIG, per germline (reference sequence). The CDR3 loop reads CAWSGIGWTGSPLHF. CDR3 DNA sequence: TGTGCCTGGAGTGGTATTGGGTGGACAGGATCACCCCTCCACTTT.

The chain uses TRBV3-1 (or the pseudogene TRBV3-2) and TRBJ2-1; 13 positions match TRBD2. The germline CDR1 and CDR2 sequences are LGHDT and YNNKEL (reference sequence). The CDR3 runs to 15 residues. The J segment lost 6 bases and the V segment lost 4 bases, leaving 3 bases of the junction unmatched. The CDR3 nucleotides are TGTGCCAGCAGCCCACTAGCGGGAGGGCCCAATGAGCAGTTCTTC. Translated, it gives CASSPLAGGPNEQFF.

This chain connects TRBV7-3 to TRBJ1-2; a weak D match, TRBD1 (5 bases). The germline V and J ends were trimmed by 1 base and 4 bases, with 10 bases remaining between them. There are 14 residues in the CDR3. Germline lookup yields CDR1 SGHTA and CDR2 FQGTGA. The CDR3 loop reads CASSLMGDAYGYTF. The CDR3 coding sequence is TGTGCCAGCAGCTTAATGGGGGACGCCTATGGCTACACCTTC.

The chain is built from TRBV4-1 and TRBJ2-7; TRBD1 matches at 9 bases. This CDR3 comprises 16 residues. J was trimmed by 3 bases and V by 2 bases; bases with no gene match: 8. The germline V gene encodes CDR1 MGHRA and CDR2 YSYEKL. The CDR3, as DNA: TGCGCCAGCAGCCAATCCTTACCGGGACAGGGCTACGAGCAGTACTTC. This gives the protein CASSQSLPGQGYEQYF.

A word on this clone: The conserved final phenylalanine or tryptophan is absent from the CDR3, which likely points to a read error. The DNA is left out, because the CDR3 cannot be placed on it with certainty; the CDR3 is given as TCRdb lists it. V gene TRBV21-1 combines with J gene TRBJ1-6; the table's TRBD1 call for D was not verified on the DNA. TRBV21-1 is marked as a pseudogene. The CDR3 sequence runs 11 residues, both termini included. The chain's CDR3 is CASSPPSTGGR.

This sequence joins TRBV30 and TRBJ2-5; 9 nucleotides agree with TRBD2. The V segment lost 1 base and the J segment 4 bases; nucleotides outside the gene matches: 7. CDR3 length: 15 amino acids. In germline, CDR1 is GTSNPN, CDR2 SVGIG (reference sequence). CDR3 loop: CAWSEGGGGGETQYF. CDR3 bases: TGTGCCTGGAGTGAGGGCGGCGGGGGGGGAGAGACCCAGTACTTC.

The genes are TRBV25-1 and TRBJ1-4; D gene uncertain. The CDR3 contains 15 residues. Germline lookup yields CDR1 MGHDK and CDR2 SYGVNS. V was cut by 0 bases and J by 10 bases, with 15 bases left in between. CDR3: CASSEYNGEVGKLFF. CDR3 coding DNA: TGTGCCAGCAGTGAATATAACGGGGAAGTGGGAAAACTGTTTTTT.